This entry describes one TCR beta chain. Its specificity is unknown. Produced via immunoSEQ multiplex PCR; TCRdb's table is partial and in-frame only. This sample carries a few million clones, 85% to 95% of them seen once, and the ten largest clones take over 0.12%. The CDR3 contains 17 residues. Germline lookup yields CDR1 SGHAT and CDR2 FQNNGV. V was cut by 1 base and J by 3 bases, with 15 bases left in between. The data derive from a study of shared clonotypes between healthy human individuals. Study conclusions and caveats: Researchers found naive subsets generally carried larger estimated richness than memory subsets.

Naive CD45RA+ and memory CD45RA-negative subsets were split from CD4+ cells. The origin of this receptor is a young man in good health. V is TRBV11-2 and J is TRBJ1-4; a weak D match, TRBD1 (5 bases). Sample: naive CD4+ T cells sorted from blood. Subset described: CD45RA+ positively selected. This CDR3 reads CASSLGGFRASNEKLFF. DNA for the CDR3: TGTGCCAGCAGCTTAGGAGGGTTCAGGGCGTCTAATGAAAAACTGTTTTTT.